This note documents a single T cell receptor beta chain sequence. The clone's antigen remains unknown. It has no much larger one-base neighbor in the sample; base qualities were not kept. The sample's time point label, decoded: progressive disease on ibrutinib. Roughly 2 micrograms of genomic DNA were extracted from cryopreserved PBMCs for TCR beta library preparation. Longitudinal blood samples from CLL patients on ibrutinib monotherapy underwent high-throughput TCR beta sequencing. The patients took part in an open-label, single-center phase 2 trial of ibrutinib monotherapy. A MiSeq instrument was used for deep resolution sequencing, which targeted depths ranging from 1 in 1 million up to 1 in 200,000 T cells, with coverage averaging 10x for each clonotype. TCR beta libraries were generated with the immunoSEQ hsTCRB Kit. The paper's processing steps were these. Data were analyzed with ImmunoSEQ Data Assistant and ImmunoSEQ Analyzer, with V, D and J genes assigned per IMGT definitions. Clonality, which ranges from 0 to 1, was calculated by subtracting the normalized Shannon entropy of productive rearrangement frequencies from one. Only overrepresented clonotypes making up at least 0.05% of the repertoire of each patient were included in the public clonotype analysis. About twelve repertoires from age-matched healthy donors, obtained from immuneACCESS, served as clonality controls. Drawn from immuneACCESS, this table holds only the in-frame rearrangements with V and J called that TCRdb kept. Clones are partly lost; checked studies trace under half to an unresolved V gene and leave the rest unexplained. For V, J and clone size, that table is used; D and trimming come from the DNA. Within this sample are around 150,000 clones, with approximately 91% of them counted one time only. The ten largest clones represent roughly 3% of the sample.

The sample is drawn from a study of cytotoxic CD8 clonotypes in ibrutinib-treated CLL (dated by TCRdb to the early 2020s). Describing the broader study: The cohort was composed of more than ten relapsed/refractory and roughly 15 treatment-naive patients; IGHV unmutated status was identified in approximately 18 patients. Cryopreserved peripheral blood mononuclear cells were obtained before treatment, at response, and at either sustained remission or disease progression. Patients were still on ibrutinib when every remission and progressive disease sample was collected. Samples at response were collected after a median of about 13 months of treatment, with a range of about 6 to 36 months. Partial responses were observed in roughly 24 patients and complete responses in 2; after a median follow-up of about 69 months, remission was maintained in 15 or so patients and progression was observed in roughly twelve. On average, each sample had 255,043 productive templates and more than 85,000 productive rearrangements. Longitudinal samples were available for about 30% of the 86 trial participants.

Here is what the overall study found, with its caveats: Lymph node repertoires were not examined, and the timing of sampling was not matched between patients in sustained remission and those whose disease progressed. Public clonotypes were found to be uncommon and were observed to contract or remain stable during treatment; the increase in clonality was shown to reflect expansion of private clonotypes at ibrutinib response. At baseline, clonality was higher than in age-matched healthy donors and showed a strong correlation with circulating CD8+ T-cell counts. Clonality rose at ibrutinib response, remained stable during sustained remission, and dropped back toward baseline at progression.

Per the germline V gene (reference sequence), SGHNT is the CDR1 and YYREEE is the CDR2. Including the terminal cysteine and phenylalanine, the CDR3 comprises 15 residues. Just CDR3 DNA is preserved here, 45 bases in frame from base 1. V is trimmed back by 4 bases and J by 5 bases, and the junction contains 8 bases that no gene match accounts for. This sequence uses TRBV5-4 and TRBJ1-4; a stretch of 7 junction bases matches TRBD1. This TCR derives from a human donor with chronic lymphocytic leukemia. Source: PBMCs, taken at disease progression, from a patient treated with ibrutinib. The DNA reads TGTGCCAGCAGCCCGGGGACAGCAAGGAATGAAAAACTGTTTTTT. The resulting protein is CASSPGTARNEKLFF. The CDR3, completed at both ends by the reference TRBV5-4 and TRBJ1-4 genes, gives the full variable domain ETGVTQSPTHLIKTRGQQVTLRCSSQSGHNTVSWYQQALGQGPQFIFQYYREEENGRGNFPPRFSGLQFPNYSSELNVNALELDDSALYLCASSPGTARNEKLFFGSGTQLSVL.